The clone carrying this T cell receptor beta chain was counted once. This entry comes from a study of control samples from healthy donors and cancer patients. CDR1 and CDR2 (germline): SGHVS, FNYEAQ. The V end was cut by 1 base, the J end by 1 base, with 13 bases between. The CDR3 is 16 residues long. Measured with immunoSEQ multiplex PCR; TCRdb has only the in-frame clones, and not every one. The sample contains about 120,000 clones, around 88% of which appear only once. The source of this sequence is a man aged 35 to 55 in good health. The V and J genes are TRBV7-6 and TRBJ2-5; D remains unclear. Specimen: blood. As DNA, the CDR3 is TGTGCCAGCAGCTTAGTCAGGTCGTCCCGCCAAGAGACCCAGTACTTC. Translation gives CASSLVRSSRQETQYF. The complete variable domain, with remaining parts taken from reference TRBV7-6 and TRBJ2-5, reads GAGVSQSPRYKVTKRGQDVALRCDPISGHVSLYWYRQALGQGPEFLTYFNYEAQQDKSGLPNDRFSAERPEGSISTLTIQRTEQRDSAMYRCASSLVRSSRQETQYFGPGTRLLVL.